These 3 T cell receptor beta chains were sequenced from one sample in a study of control samples from healthy donors and cancer patients. The repertoire was sequenced with immunoSEQ multiplex PCR; TCRdb's copy has only in-frame clones and lacks some. The sample lists around 170,000 clones; 80% to 95% were seen once. The sequencing sample was made of blood. These receptors all come from a woman between 25 and 40 years old in good health.

In DNA, the CDR3 is TGTGCCAGCAGCTTAGCGCCAATTGTGACCACGGGGGGGACCACCTCGAATGAGCAGTTCTTC. This gives the protein CASSLAPIVTTGGTTSNEQFF. The chain couples TRBV7-6 to TRBJ2-1; 8 positions agree with TRBD2. The CDR3 loop spans 21 amino acids. Germline CDR1 is SGHVS and CDR2 is FNYEAQ. J gave up 7 bases and V 0 bases, and 23 bases lay outside the gene matches.

The V and J genes are TRBV5-5 and TRBJ2-1, with 9 bases aligning to TRBD2. CDR1 is SGHKS and CDR2 is YYEKEE in the germline V gene (reference sequence). V lost 4 bases and J lost 4; bases outside the gene matches: 6. This CDR3 has 15 amino acids. CDR3 loop: CASSVRLAVYNEQFF. As DNA, the CDR3 is TGTGCCAGCAGCGTGCGACTAGCGGTATACAATGAGCAGTTCTTC.

The V call is TRBV27, the J call TRBJ2-7; 8 bases are shared with TRBD1. V shed 5 bases and J 2 bases; nucleotides not matched to a gene: 2. In germline, CDR1 is MNHEY, CDR2 SMNVEV (reference sequence). This CDR3 comprises 13 residues. The chain's CDR3 is CASSPTGAYEQYF. The CDR3 nucleotides are TGTGCCAGCAGTCCGACAGGGGCCTACGAGCAGTACTTC.